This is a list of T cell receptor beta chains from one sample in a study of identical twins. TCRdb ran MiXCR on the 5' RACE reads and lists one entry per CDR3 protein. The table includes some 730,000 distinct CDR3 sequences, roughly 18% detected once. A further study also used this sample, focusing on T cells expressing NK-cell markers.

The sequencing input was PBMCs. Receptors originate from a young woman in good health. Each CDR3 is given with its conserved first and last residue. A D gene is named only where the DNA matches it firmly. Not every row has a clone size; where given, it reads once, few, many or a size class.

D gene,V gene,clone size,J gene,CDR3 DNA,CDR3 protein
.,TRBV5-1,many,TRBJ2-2,TGCGCCAGCAGCTTGGAACAGCGTTCGAACACCGGGGAGCTGTTTTTT,CASSLEQRSNTGELFF
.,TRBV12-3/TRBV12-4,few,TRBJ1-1,TGTGCCAGCAGTTGGTCCCTCGGGGGAACTCGCAACACTGAAGCTTTCTTT,CASSWSLGGTRNTEAFF
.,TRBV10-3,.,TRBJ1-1,TGTGCCATCAGTGGGCAGATGAACACTGAAGCTTTCTTT,CAISGQMNTEAFF
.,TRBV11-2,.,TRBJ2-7,TGTGCCAGCAGCTTCAATATCCTATCCTACGAGCAGTACTTC,CASSFNILSYEQYF
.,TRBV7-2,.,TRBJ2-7,TGTGCCAGCAGCTTAACCGCAACCTTTAGCGCCGAGCAGTACTTC,CASSLTATFSAEQYF
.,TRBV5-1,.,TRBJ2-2,TGCGCCAGTACCCGTCGGACGCTATCGAACACCGGGGAGCTGTTTTTT,CASTRRTLSNTGELFF
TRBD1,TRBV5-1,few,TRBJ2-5,TGCGCCAGCAGCTTGTCAGGGGGCGGAGGAGAGACCCAGTACTTC,CASSLSGGGGETQYF
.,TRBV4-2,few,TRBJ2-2,TGTGCCAGCAGCCAAGTGACCGGGGGCACCGGGGAGCTGTTTTTT,CASSQVTGGTGELFF
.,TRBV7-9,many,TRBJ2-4,TGTGCCAGCAGCCTCACAGGGAACCCTCAGTACTTC,CASSLTGNPQYF
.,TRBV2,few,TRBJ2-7,TGTGCCAGCAGTGAAGGGTCTACCCCCCTAGGAGAGCAGTACTTC,CASSEGSTPLGEQYF
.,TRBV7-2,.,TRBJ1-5,TGTGCCAGCAGCTCGGCCCTATATCAGCCCCAGCATTTT,CASSSALYQPQHF
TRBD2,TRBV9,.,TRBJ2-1,TGTGCCGGGCATTTTCCTAGCGGGTTTGGTGAGCAGTTCTTC,CAGHFPSGFGEQFF
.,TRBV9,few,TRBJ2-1,TGTGCCAGCAGCGTAGTCGGCGATTACAATGAGCAGTTCTTC,CASSVVGDYNEQFF
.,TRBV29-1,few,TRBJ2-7,TGCAGCGTCCAAAAGGGGGCCACTAGCGCCCGTCCATACGAGCAGTACTTC,CSVQKGATSARPYEQYF
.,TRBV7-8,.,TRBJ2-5,TGTGCCAGCAGCCCGATCGATTTAACGGAGACCCAGTACTTC,CASSPIDLTETQYF
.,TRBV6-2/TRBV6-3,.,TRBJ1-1,TGTGCCAGCGGGCCTCCGTCTTCGGACACTGAAGCTTTCTTT,CASGPPSSDTEAFF
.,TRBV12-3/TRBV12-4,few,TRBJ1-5,TGTGCCAGCAGGGGCTTCCCGGGCGAGCCCCAGCATTTT,CASRGFPGEPQHF
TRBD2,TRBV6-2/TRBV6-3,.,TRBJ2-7,TGTGCCAGTACTAGCGGTTGGCTGGAGCAGTACTTC,CASTSGWLEQYF
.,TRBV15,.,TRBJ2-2,TGTGCCACCAGTAGGCTAGACGTCGGGGAGCTGTTTTTT,CATSRLDVGELFF
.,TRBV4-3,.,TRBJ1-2,TGCGCCAGCAGCCAAGATCTTTTGAAGGTTATCTACACCTTC,CASSQDLLKVIYTF
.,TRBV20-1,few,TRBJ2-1,TGCAGTGCTCTCCTTGGGAGGGGGGGCTACAATGAGCAGTTCTTC,CSALLGRGGYNEQFF
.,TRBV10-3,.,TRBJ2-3,TGTGCCATCAGAGACGTGGTGGTGGCAGATACGCAGTATTTT,CAIRDVVVADTQYF
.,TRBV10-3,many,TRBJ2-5,TGTGCCATCAGTGAGGAGGGGGGAGAGACCCAGTACTTC,CAISEEGGETQYF
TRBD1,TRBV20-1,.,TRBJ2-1,TGCAGTGCTACGCCGCCGACAGGGGTCAATGAGCAGTTCTTC,CSATPPTGVNEQFF
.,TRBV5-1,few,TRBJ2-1,TGCGCCAGCAGCTTGAGGAGGTTGGGCGTGGATGAGCAGTTCTTC,CASSLRRLGVDEQFF
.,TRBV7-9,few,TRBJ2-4,TGTGCCAGCAGCTTATCCGGGTTGGACATTCAGTACTTC,CASSLSGLDIQYF
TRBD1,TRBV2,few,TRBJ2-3,TGTGCCAGGCAGGGGGCGAGCACAGATACGCAGTATTTT,CARQGASTDTQYF
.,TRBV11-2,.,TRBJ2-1,TGTGCCAGCAGCGAGTCGATAATTAGCAAAAAGTTCTACAATGAGCAGTTCTTC,CASSESIISKKFYNEQFF
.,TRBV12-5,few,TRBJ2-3,TGTGCCTCGTGGGGTCTAAAACGGGCAGATACGCAGTATTTT,CASWGLKRADTQYF
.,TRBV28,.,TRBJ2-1,TGTGCCAGCAGAGACGGTTACGGGCAGTTCTTC,CASRDGYGQFF
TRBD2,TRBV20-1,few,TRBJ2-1,TGCAGTGCTAGAGATGGGACTAGCTCCTACAATGAGCAGTTCTTC,CSARDGTSSYNEQFF
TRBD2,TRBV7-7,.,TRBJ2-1,TGTGCCAGCAGCTTAGTAGCGGGAGATAATGAGCAGTTCTTC,CASSLVAGDNEQFF
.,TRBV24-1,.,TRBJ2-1,TGTGCCACCAGTGATTTGCCTAGATCAAATGAGCAGTTCTTC,CATSDLPRSNEQFF
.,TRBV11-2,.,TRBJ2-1,TGTGCCAGCAGCTCCCTATGGGTAGCGGCACGACTTACTATTCACAATGAGCAGTTCTTC,CASSSLWVAARLTIHNEQFF
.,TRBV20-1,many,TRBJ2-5,TGCAGTGCTAGTCCCGGACAGATTCAAGAGACCCAGTACTTC,CSASPGQIQETQYF
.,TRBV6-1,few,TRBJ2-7,TGTGCCAGCAGTCCCCTTCTGGGGTCCTACGAGCAGTACTTC,CASSPLLGSYEQYF
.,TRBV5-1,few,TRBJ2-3,TGCGCCAGCAGTATCCCACCAGATACGCAGTATTTT,CASSIPPDTQYF
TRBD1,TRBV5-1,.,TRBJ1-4,TGCGCCAGCAGCTTGAAGGCGACAGGGGGGTTCTATAATGAAAAACTGTTTTTT,CASSLKATGGFYNEKLFF
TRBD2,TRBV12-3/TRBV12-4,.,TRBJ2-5,TGTGCCAGCAGTTTCAGTAGCGGGAGACGCGAGACCCAGTACTTC,CASSFSSGRRETQYF
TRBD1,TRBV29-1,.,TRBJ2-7,TGCAGCGTGCTGCGGACAGGGACCTACGAGCAGTACTTC,CSVLRTGTYEQYF
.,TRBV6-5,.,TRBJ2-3,TGTGCCAGCAGTTACGGGGGGAGGAGGGCAGATACGCAGTATTTT,CASSYGGRRADTQYF
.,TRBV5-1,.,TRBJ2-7,TGCGCCAGCAGCTTGACTCTTGGAGAGGGGCACTACGAGCAGTACTTC,CASSLTLGEGHYEQYF
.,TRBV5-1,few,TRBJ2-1,TGCGCCAGCAGCTCTGGGGGTCATGAGCAGTTCTTC,CASSSGGHEQFF
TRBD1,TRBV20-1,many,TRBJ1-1,TGCAGTGCTATCCCGGGACAGGCTTCGGCGGAAGCTTTCTTT,CSAIPGQASAEAFF
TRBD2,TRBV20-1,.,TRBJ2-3,TGCAGTGCTCCTAGGGGGACTAGCGGGGATGATACGCAGTATTTT,CSAPRGTSGDDTQYF
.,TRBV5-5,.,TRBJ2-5,TGTGCCAGCAGCCCCCCCCCCGGGGGCTACCAAGAGACCCAGTACTTC,CASSPPPGGYQETQYF
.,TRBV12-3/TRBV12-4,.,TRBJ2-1,TGTGCCAGCAGCCAAGGGGACGGACAATACAATGAGCAGTTCTTC,CASSQGDGQYNEQFF
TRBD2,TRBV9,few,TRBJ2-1,TGTGCCAGCAGCGTAGAGGGAAGCGGGGGGGCGTATGAGCAGTTCTTC,CASSVEGSGGAYEQFF
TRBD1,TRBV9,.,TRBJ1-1,TGTGCCAGCACTAAGAGGGGGGGACAGGGGAACACTGAAGCTTTCTTT,CASTKRGGQGNTEAFF
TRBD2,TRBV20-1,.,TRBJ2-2,TGCAGTGCTAGAGAAGCGGGAGCTTCAAACACCGGGGAGCTGTTTTTT,CSAREAGASNTGELFF
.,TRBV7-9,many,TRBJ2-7,TGTGCCAGCAGCTTAGGTGGGGGGCTTCAGTACGAGCAGTACTTC,CASSLGGGLQYEQYF
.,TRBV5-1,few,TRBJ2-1,TGCGCCAGCAGTTTGGGTGTGGGGGGAGTGAACTACAATGAGCAGTTCTTC,CASSLGVGGVNYNEQFF
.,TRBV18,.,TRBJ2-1,TGTGCCAGCTCACCACTGGGACGGGGGTCCTACAATGAGCAGTTCTTC,CASSPLGRGSYNEQFF
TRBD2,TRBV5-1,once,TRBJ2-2,TGCGCCAGCAGCTCCGCGGTAGCGGGATTGGTCGGGGAGCTGTTTTTT,CASSSAVAGLVGELFF
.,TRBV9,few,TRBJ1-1,TGTGCCAGCAGCGTAGGGCAGCTCGCCACTGAAGCTTTCTTT,CASSVGQLATEAFF
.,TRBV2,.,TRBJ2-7,TGTGCCAGCAGTGGCAGGAGAGAAGCCGACGAGCAGTACTTC,CASSGRREADEQYF
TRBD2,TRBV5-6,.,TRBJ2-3,TGTGCCAGCAGTCTCGGGACTAGCAGTGTCACGCAGTATTTT,CASSLGTSSVTQYF
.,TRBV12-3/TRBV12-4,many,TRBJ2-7,TGTGCCAGCGGGGTAGAGGGCAACGAGCAGTACTTC,CASGVEGNEQYF
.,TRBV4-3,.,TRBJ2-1,TGCGCCAGCAGCCAAGAAGAGGACAGTTACAATGAGCAGTTCTTC,CASSQEEDSYNEQFF
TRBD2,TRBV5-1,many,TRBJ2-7,TGCGCCAGCAGCAGTACTAGCGGGAGAATCGTCCACGAGCAGTACTTC,CASSSTSGRIVHEQYF